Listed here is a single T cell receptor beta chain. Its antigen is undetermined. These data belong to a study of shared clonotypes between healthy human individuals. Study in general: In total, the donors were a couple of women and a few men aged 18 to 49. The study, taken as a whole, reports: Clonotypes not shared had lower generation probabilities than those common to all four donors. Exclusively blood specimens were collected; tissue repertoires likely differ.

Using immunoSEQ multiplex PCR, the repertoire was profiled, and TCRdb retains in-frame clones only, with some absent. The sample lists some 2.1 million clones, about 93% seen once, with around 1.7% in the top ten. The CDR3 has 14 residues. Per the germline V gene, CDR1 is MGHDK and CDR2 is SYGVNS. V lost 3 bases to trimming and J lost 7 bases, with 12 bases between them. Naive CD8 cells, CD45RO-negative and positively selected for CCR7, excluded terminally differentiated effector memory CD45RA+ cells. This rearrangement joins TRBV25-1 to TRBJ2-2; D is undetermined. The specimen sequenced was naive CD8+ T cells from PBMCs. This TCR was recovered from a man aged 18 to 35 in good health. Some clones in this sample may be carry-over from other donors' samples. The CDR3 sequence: CASSEEHVVGELFF. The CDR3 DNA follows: TGTGCCAGCAGTGAGGAACATGTGGTCGGGGAGCTGTTTTTT. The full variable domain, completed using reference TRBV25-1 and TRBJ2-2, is EADIYQTPRYLVIGTGKKITLECSQTMGHDKMYWYQQDPGMELHLIHYSYGVNSTEKGDLSSESTVSRIRTEHFPLTLESARPSHTSQYLCASSEEHVVGELFFGEGSRLTVL.